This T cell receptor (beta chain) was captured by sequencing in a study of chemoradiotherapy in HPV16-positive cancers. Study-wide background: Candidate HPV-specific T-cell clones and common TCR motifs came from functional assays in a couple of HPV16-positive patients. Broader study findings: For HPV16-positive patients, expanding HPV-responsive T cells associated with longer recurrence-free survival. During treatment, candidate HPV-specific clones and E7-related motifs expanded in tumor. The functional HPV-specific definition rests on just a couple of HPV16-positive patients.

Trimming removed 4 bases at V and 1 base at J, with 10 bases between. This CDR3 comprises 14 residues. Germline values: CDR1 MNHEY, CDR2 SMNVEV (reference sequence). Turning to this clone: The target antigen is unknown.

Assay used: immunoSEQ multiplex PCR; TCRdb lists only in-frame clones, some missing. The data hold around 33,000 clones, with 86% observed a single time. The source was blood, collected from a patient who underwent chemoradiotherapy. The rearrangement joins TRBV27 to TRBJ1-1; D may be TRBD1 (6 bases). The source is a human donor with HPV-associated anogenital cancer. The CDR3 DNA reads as TGTGCCAGCAGTTCAACAGGGTGGAACACTGAAGCTTTCTTT. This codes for CASSSTGWNTEAFF.